A single sample is the source of the 14 T cell receptor beta chains below, sequenced in a study of Ad26.COV2.S vaccination and SARS-CoV-2 variants. The assay was immunoSEQ multiplex PCR, and TCRdb's table has in-frame clones only and misses some. There are 300,000 to 400,000 clones in the sample; about 91% occur only once, and under 5% lies in the top ten. The material was peripheral blood, obtained after recovery from COVID-19. The receptor set was obtained from a human donor who had recovered from COVID-19.

The genes are TRBV4-3 and TRBJ2-1; D may be TRBD1 (6 bases). Germline assignment: CDR1 LGHNA and CDR2 YSLEER. The ends were cut back, 0 bases at V and 3 bases at J, with 18 bases in the middle. This CDR3 region has 18 residues. The CDR3 spells CASSQEVRQGLLYNEQFF. The CDR3 DNA reads TGCGCCAGCAGCCAAGAAGTCAGGCAGGGGCTTCTCTACAATGAGCAGTTCTTC.

The chain is built from TRBV19 and TRBJ2-2; no definite D call. The germline V gene encodes CDR1 LNHDA and CDR2 SQIVND (reference sequence). With 8 bases removed from V and 7 bases from J, the gap between germline ends came to 17 bases. The CDR3 is made up of 14 amino acids. The CDR3 region is CASSPVGSGGELFF. CDR3 DNA sequence: TGTGCCAGTTCTCCGGTGGGGTCTGGCGGGGAGCTGTTTTTT.

The chain is built from TRBV5-5 and TRBJ1-1; no clear D gene. Per germline, CDR1 SGHKS and CDR2 YYEKEE (reference sequence). V was pared by 0 bases and J by 3 bases, with 3 bases between. The CDR3 consists of 12 residues. The CDR3 bases are TGTGCCAGCAGCTTGGCGTACACTGAAGCTTTCTTT. It codes for CASSLAYTEAFF.

The chain uses TRBV5-5 and TRBJ1-3; D is undetermined. Germline V gene data show CDR1 as SGHKS and CDR2 as YYEKEE (reference sequence). Deletions cut 4 bases from V and 3 bases from J, with 11 bases between. This CDR3 is built from 14 residues. In DNA, the CDR3 is TGTGCCAGCAGCCGGGCGGATTTTGGAAACACCATATATTTT. Its translation: CASSRADFGNTIYF.

V usage is TRBV6-6 and J usage is TRBJ1-2; D not resolved. The CDR3 is 10 amino acids. Germline V gene data show CDR1 as MNHNY and CDR2 as SVGAGI (reference sequence). V lost 7 bases to trimming and J lost 5 bases, with 5 bases between them. CDR3 protein: CASKKYGYTF. In nucleotides, the CDR3 is TGTGCCAGCAAGAAATATGGCTACACCTTC.

The chain carries TRBV19 and TRBJ1-5; no clear D. The CDR3 length is 13 residues. The germline gives CDR1 LNHDA, CDR2 SQIVND (reference sequence). With 7 bases removed from V and 2 bases from J, the gap between germline ends came to 9 bases. CDR3 DNA sequence: TGTGCCAGTATTGGACGAGGCAATCAGCCCCAGCATTTT. Its protein is CASIGRGNQPQHF.

The chain links TRBV14 to TRBJ1-1; tentative D call: TRBD1 (6 bases). The V gene's germline CDR1 is SGHDN and CDR2 FVKESK. V was pared by 5 bases and J by 3 bases, with 13 bases between. This CDR3 is 14 amino acids long. CDR3 residues: CASSTRQAYTEAFF. DNA for the CDR3: TGTGCCAGCAGCACTCGACAGGCCTACACTGAAGCTTTCTTT.

The V and J genes are TRBV19 and TRBJ1-5; 11 nucleotides line up with TRBD1. Germline CDR1 and CDR2: LNHDA and SQIVND (reference sequence). The CDR3 length is 15 residues. V was clipped by 5 bases and J by 4 bases; unmatched bases: 4. The CDR3 sequence is CASSRTGGGNQPQHF. The CDR3 bases are TGTGCCAGTAGTCGGACAGGGGGCGGAAATCAGCCCCAGCATTTT.

V usage is TRBV27 and J usage is TRBJ2-7, with D unclear. CDR3 size: 16 residues. CDR1 and CDR2 (germline): MNHEY, SMNVEV (reference sequence). Trimming stripped 3 bases from V and 5 bases from J, with 20 bases between. This CDR3 reads CASSFRPPAPGHEQYF. The CDR3 DNA sequence: TGTGCCAGCAGTTTCAGACCTCCGGCCCCCGGGCACGAGCAGTACTTC.

The chain has TRBV19 and TRBJ1-2, with a possible D match to TRBD1 (6 bases). This CDR3 has 13 residues. V lost 2 bases and J 4 bases, leaving 8 bases between the germline ends. Germline assignment: CDR1 LNHDA and CDR2 SQIVND (reference sequence). The CDR3 sequence is CASSIQGSYGYTF. In nucleotides, the CDR3 is TGTGCCAGTAGTATACAGGGGAGCTATGGCTACACCTTC.

The chain is built from TRBV5-1 and TRBJ1-3; D is unclear. V gave up 3 bases and J gave up 0 bases, with 13 bases separating them. Germline V lookup: CDR1 SGHRS, CDR2 YFSETQ. The CDR3 is 16 amino acids. The CDR3 bases are TGCGCCAGCAGCTCCGGGCCCTGGGGCTCTGGAAACACCATATATTTT. The encoded protein is CASSSGPWGSGNTIYF. Complete variable domain (other parts from reference TRBV5-1 and TRBJ1-3): KAGVTQTPRYLIKTRGQQVTLSCSPISGHRSVSWYQQTPGQGLQFLFEYFSETQRNKGNFPGRFSGRQFSNSRSEMNVSTLELGDSALYLCASSSGPWGSGNTIYFGEGSWLTVV.

V and J are TRBV5-4 and TRBJ2-5; 7 bases are shared with TRBD1. This CDR3 comprises 15 residues. Trimming took 3 bases from V and 1 from J; bases not matched to a gene: 6. Germline V gene data show CDR1 as SGHNT and CDR2 as YYREEE (reference sequence). Here the CDR3 DNA reads TGTGCCAGCAGCTCCATGACAGGGTCCCAAGAGACCCAGTACTTC. It encodes CASSSMTGSQETQYF.

The chain combines TRBV11-2 with TRBJ1-2; TRBD1 might be the D (6 bases). Germline V gene lookup returns CDR1 SGHAT and CDR2 FQNNGV. The V end lost 4 bases, the J end lost 2 bases, and 17 bases lay between the germline ends. The CDR3 is made up of 16 amino acids. CDR3 sequence (DNA): TGTGCCAGCAGCTCCCCCCGAGGGGGAAGCAACTATGGCTACACCTTC. This gives the protein CASSSPRGGSNYGYTF.

The CDR3 region is CASQRQPYSGNTIYF. For the CDR3, the DNA is TGTGCCAGCCAAAGACAGCCGTACTCTGGAAACACCATATATTTT. This chain links TRBV6-5 with TRBJ1-3, with D tentatively TRBD1 (5 bases). The V gene lost 8 bases and the J gene lost 0 bases, with 14 bases spanning the gap. Per germline, CDR1 MNHEY and CDR2 SVGAGI. The CDR3 consists of 15 residues.